This T cell receptor (beta chain) was identified in a study of T cells after posttransplantation cyclophosphamide (dated by TCRdb to 2015 to 2016). For context, the study as a whole: T cell repertoire reconstitution was tracked by TRB sequencing after myeloablative bone marrow transplantation in which posttransplantation cyclophosphamide was used as GVHD prophylaxis. Samples from about 33 PTCy-treated patients and over 15 related bone marrow donors of those patients were subjected to antigen receptor sequencing. Blood from all 30 or so PTCy patients with 1-year posttransplant specimens was subjected to TRB sequencing. TRB sequencing was also done on up to about 3 additional blood samples from 2 to 5.2 years after transplant in 3 patients, and on pretransplant blood from a handful of patients. Because TRA and TRB clonality correlated tightly in about 10 samples, later TCR analyses were limited to TRB. Public TRB sequences were searched against a database of over 3,000 sequences associated with responses to pathogens, tumor antigens, self-antigens and alloantigens.

As concerns this clone: What this receptor recognizes is not known. No per-base quality is available; no much larger clone lies one base away.

Study-wide conclusions, independent of this receptor: Across roughly 40 patients, recipient CMV seropositivity and CMV reactivation were highly associated with TRB clonality; PTCy diversity was similar to CNI/methotrexate controls. The TRB repertoires of T cells infiltrating skin or GI tract showed only limited overlap with the TRB repertoires of T cells in blood. At 1-2 months, donor-recipient similarity was low but rose over the first year, and the later blood repertoires were often dominated by donor CD8+ memory clones.

To count as naive, T cells had to be viable CD3+CD4+ or CD3+CD8+ cells with a CCR7+CD45RA+CD45RO-CD95-CD27+CD28+ profile. On the day of marrow donation, related bone marrow donors gave peripheral blood samples. Peripheral blood and bone marrow mononuclear cells were isolated by Ficoll-Hypaque density centrifugation and cryopreserved. Sorting of CD4+ and CD8+ T cells, including naive and memory subsets, was performed by FACS on a FACSAria II. Looking up the germline V gene yields CDR1 SGHTA and CDR2 FQGTGA. V is pruned by 5 bases and J by 5 bases, leaving 4 bases of the junction without a gene match. Reading from cysteine to phenylalanine, the CDR3 counts 13 amino acids. Only CDR3 DNA is held: 39 bases, read in frame from base 1. TRB sequencing used genomic DNA with the immunoSEQ assay at survey resolution or the hsTCRB kit. The source study handled its data this way. The immunoSEQ software handled initial read processing, and the LymphoSeq R package was used for repertoire analyses. Clonality was computed as 1 minus normalized Shannon entropy, and a Gini coefficient was also calculated for each TRB dataset. To infer phenotypes in unsorted samples, TRB sequences from sorted subsets of the recipient or donor were mapped onto unsorted samples from the same recipient. In TCRdb, the immuneACCESS table is reduced to in-frame sequences with V and J assigned. These tables do not hold every clone; where another copy was compared, an unresolved V gene accounts for under half, and the others remain unexplained. The V and J calls and clone size come from that table; D and trimming were worked out from the DNA. This sample lists about 19,000 clones; nearly 99% were detected once. The ten top clones hold around 0.17% of the sample.

Recombination joined TRBV7-3 with TRBJ1-1; the junction holds 8 bases that match TRBD1. Input material: naive CD4+ T cells sorted from PBMCs. The TCR originated in a man aged 35-49 years in good health, CMV-negative, and a related stem cell transplant donor. The nucleotides are TGTGCCAGCAGCGCAGGGGGCTCTACTGAAGCTTTCTTT. Its protein is CASSAGGSTEAFF. With all but the CDR3 taken from the reference TRBV7-3 and TRBJ1-1 genes, the full variable domain is: GAGVSQTPSNKVTEKGKYVELRCDPISGHTALYWYRQSLGQGPEFLIYFQGTGAADDSGLPNDRFFAVRPEGSVSTLKIQRTERGDSAVYLCASSAGGSTEAFFGQGTRLTVV.